The next 8 T cell receptor beta chains were all read from a single sample in a study of blood T cell repertoires in COVID-19. The protocol was immunoSEQ multiplex PCR, while the TCRdb copy is restricted to in-frame clones and leaves out a portion. The table lists some 330,000 clones, 92% of them singletons. The sample taken for sequencing was PBMCs or T cells enriched from blood (not recorded which). Every receptor here comes from a woman aged 25 to 39 who had recovered from COVID-19.

The chain combines TRBV7-9 with TRBJ2-1, with 9 bases that match TRBD2. Germline V gene data show CDR1 as SEHNR and CDR2 as FQNEAQ (reference sequence). The junction had 6 bases not matched to a gene; V was cut back by 2 bases and J by 7 bases. CDR3 length: 15 residues. This CDR3 reads CASSLMLAGSNEQFF. The CDR3 nucleotides read TGTGCCAGCAGCTTAATGCTAGCGGGATCGAATGAGCAGTTCTTC.

This chain connects TRBV7-8 to TRBJ2-7, with D maybe TRBD2 (6 bases). The V gene lost 5 bases and the J gene lost 9 bases, with 14 bases spanning the gap. The germline V gene encodes CDR1 SGHVS and CDR2 FQNEAQ. The CDR3 runs to 12 residues. CDR3: CASSPSAGGQYF. The CDR3 DNA reads as TGTGCCAGCAGCCCCTCAGCGGGCGGGCAGTACTTC.

V gene TRBV5-4 combines with J gene TRBJ1-1, with 8 bases lining up with TRBD1. With V trimmed by 4 bases and J by 8 bases, 13 bases remained unmatched. Per germline, CDR1 SGHNT and CDR2 YYREEE (reference sequence). CDR3 size: 15 residues. The CDR3 bases are TGTGCCAGCAGCCCGCAACCGGACAGGGTCGGGGAAGCTTTCTTT. It yields the protein CASSPQPDRVGEAFF. Combining the CDR3 with reference TRBV5-4 and TRBJ1-1 gives the whole variable domain ETGVTQSPTHLIKTRGQQVTLRCSSQSGHNTVSWYQQALGQGPQFIFQYYREEENGRGNFPPRFSGLQFPNYSSELNVNALELDDSALYLCASSPQPDRVGEAFFGQGTRLTVV.

This clone occurred once. The CDR3 region has the DNA TGTGCCAGCAGCTCAACATGGGCGTTATACTTC. Its translation: CASSSTWALYF. V gene TRBV7-9 combines with J gene TRBJ2-5; D call uncertain. Trimming pared 4 bases from V and 14 bases from J, leaving 14 bases between. This CDR3 is 11 amino acids long. Germline values: CDR1 SEHNR, CDR2 FQNEAQ (reference sequence).

This clone was recorded once. The gene calls are TRBV5-1 and TRBJ2-5; weak D call: TRBD1 (6 bases). The V gene's germline CDR1 is SGHRS and CDR2 YFSETQ. This CDR3 has 17 amino acids. The ends were cut back, 1 base at V and 5 bases at J, with 21 bases in the middle. The CDR3 is CASSLSPHSHRVETQYF. In DNA, the CDR3 is TGCGCCAGCAGCTTGTCTCCCCACTCACACAGGGTGGAGACCCAGTACTTC.

V usage is TRBV7-9 and J usage is TRBJ1-4, with 7 nucleotides matching TRBD1. Losses at the gene ends were 2 bases for V and 8 bases for J; bases not matched to a gene: 8. The CDR3 consists of 15 residues. The germline V gene has CDR1 SEHNR and CDR2 FQNEAQ (reference sequence). CDR3 residues: CASSLSGGFAEKLFF. CDR3 coding DNA: TGTGCCAGCAGCTTATCAGGGGGGTTTGCGGAAAAACTGTTTTTT.

The V and J genes are TRBV27 and TRBJ1-5; D is uncertain. This CDR3 contains 14 residues. The germline V gene encodes CDR1 MNHEY and CDR2 SMNVEV (reference sequence). V was clipped by 4 bases and J by 0 bases, with 7 bases between them. CDR3 sequence reads: CASSSRYSNQPQHF. CDR3 nucleotides: TGTGCCAGCAGTTCGAGATATAGCAATCAGCCCCAGCATTTT.

This chain links TRBV19 with TRBJ1-1; D perhaps matches TRBD1 (6 bases). V lost 4 bases and J 6 bases, leaving 18 bases between the germline ends. Germline-derived CDR1 and CDR2 are LNHDA and SQIVND (reference sequence). The CDR3 consists of 15 residues. The CDR3 here is CASSKGTRGISEAFF. The CDR3 DNA is TGTGCCAGTAGTAAAGGGACAAGGGGCATCTCTGAAGCTTTCTTT. The full variable domain, rest sourced from reference TRBV19 and TRBJ1-1, is DGGITQSPKYLFRKEGQNVTLSCEQNLNHDAMYWYRQDPGQGLRLIYYSQIVNDFQKGDIAEGYSVSREKKESFPLTVTSAQKNPTAFYLCASSKGTRGISEAFFGQGTRLTVV.